Listed here are 25 T cell receptor beta chains from one sample, sequenced in a study of cytomegalovirus exposure and HLA in healthy donors. The PCR was carried out with 60 Vbeta primers and 13 Jbeta primers. Measured with immunoSEQ multiplex PCR; TCRdb has only the in-frame clones, and not every one. The sample has roughly 43,000 clones; approximately 60% are singletons. The sequenced sample was PBMCs. Receptors were obtained from a human donor in good health.

The chain carries TRBV7-3 and TRBJ2-7, with 11 bases that match TRBD2. CDR1 is SGHTA, CDR2 FQGTGA, per germline. The junction had 6 bases not matched to a gene; V was cut back by 5 bases and J by 0 bases. This CDR3 has 16 amino acids. The CDR3 here is CASSLQGLAGSYEQYF. The CDR3 bases are TGTGCCAGCAGCCTTCAAGGACTAGCGGGCTCCTACGAGCAGTACTTC.

The rearrangement links TRBV28 to TRBJ2-1, with TRBD2 as a possible D gene (6 bases). V gave up 8 bases and J gave up 4 bases, with 9 bases separating them. Germline V gene data show CDR1 as MDHEN and CDR2 as SYDVKM. CDR3 length equals 12 residues. The DNA of the CDR3 is TGTGCCAGCGGAGGGATTTACAATGAGCAGTTCTTC. It encodes CASGGIYNEQFF.

This clone was detected a few times. The chain has TRBV18 and TRBJ1-4, with D unresolved. V lost 3 bases to trimming and J lost 0 bases, with 8 bases between them. This CDR3 contains 15 residues. Per the germline V gene, CDR1 is KGHSH and CDR2 is LQKENI. In DNA form, the CDR3 reads TGTGCCAGCTCACCCCCCTATTCAACTAATGAAAAACTGTTTTTT. Protein sequence: CASSPPYSTNEKLFF.

This chain joins TRBV2 and TRBJ2-1, with TRBD1 matching over 8 bases. V was pared by 7 bases and J by 8 bases, with 13 bases of the junction left unmatched. Germline V gene data show CDR1 as SNHLY and CDR2 as FYNNEI. The CDR3 is 15 residues long. CDR3 region: CASTQDREVRDEQFF. The CDR3 DNA follows: TGTGCCAGCACGCAGGACAGGGAGGTCCGCGATGAGCAGTTCTTC.

This clone was counted a single time. The chain combines TRBV5-1 with TRBJ1-6; D might be TRBD1 (5 bases). Germline V gives CDR1 SGHRS, CDR2 YFSETQ. V gave up 4 bases and J gave up 6 bases, with 11 bases separating them. The CDR3 is 14 residues long. In DNA form, the CDR3 reads TGCGCCAGCAGCCCTGACAGAGTTAATTCACCCCTCCACTTT. Translating it yields CASSPDRVNSPLHF. Variable domain in full (rest from reference TRBV5-1 and TRBJ1-6): KAGVTQTPRYLIKTRGQQVTLSCSPISGHRSVSWYQQTPGQGLQFLFEYFSETQRNKGNFPGRFSGRQFSNSRSEMNVSTLELGDSALYLCASSPDRVNSPLHFGNGTRLTVT.

There are a few counts of this clone. The V and J genes are TRBV10-3 and TRBJ1-1; possibly TRBD1 for D (6 bases). The CDR3 contains 14 residues. Trimming took 8 bases from V and 1 from J, leaving 14 bases between them. From germline, CDR1 is ENHRY and CDR2 SYGVKD. The CDR3 DNA reads TGTGCCATCTCGGGTCAGGGGAAGAACACTGAAGCTTTCTTT. It codes for CAISGQGKNTEAFF.

The chain couples TRBV7-8 to TRBJ1-2; a weak D match, TRBD1 (5 bases). V was cut by 1 base and J by 4 bases, with 13 bases left in between. The germline V gene encodes CDR1 SGHVS and CDR2 FQNEAQ. This CDR3 has 15 residues. The CDR3 loop is CASSLGLGRAYGYTF. The CDR3 region has the DNA TGTGCCAGCAGCTTAGGGTTGGGCAGGGCCTATGGCTACACCTTC. Looking up the rest from reference TRBV7-8 and TRBJ1-2 gives the full variable domain: GAGVSQSPRYKVAKRGQDVALRCDPISGHVSLFWYQQALGQGPEFLTYFQNEAQLDKSGLPSDRFFAERPEGSVSTLKIQRTQQEDSAVYLCASSLGLGRAYGYTFGSGTRLTVV.

This clone was found once. This chain uses TRBV29-1 with TRBJ2-5; 7 bases match TRBD2. The V gene's germline CDR1 is SQVTM and CDR2 ANQGSEA. V gave up 6 bases and J gave up 1 base; unmatched junction bases: 5. The CDR3 is 13 residues long. The CDR3 loop reads CSVGRNLQETQYF. In nucleotides, the CDR3 is TGCAGCGTCGGGAGGAACCTCCAAGAGACCCAGTACTTC. The full variable domain, completed using reference TRBV29-1 and TRBJ2-5, is SAVISQKPSRDICQRGTSLTIQCQVDSQVTMMFWYRQQPGQSLTLIATANQGSEATYESGFVIDKFPISRPNLTFSTLTVSNMSPEDSSIYLCSVGRNLQETQYFGPGTRLLVL.

This clone has just a few counts. V is TRBV5-1 and J is TRBJ2-7, with TRBD1 as a possible D gene (5 bases). This CDR3 is 15 amino acids long. CDR1 is SGHRS, CDR2 YFSETQ, per germline. V was shortened by 4 bases and J by 3 bases, with 17 bases between the two germline ends. The CDR3, as DNA: TGCGCCAGCAGCCCCTTACTGGGGCAGGGCTACGAGCAGTACTTC. It translates to CASSPLLGQGYEQYF.

V usage is TRBV4-3 and J usage is TRBJ1-6; D is undetermined. The ends were cut back, 2 bases at V and 10 bases at J, with 9 bases in the middle. CDR1 is LGHNA, CDR2 YSLEER, per germline. The CDR3 sequence is 13 residues long. CDR3 sequence reads: CASSQQVGSPLHF. Here the CDR3 DNA reads TGCGCCAGCAGCCAACAGGTTGGCTCACCCCTCCACTTT.

The gene calls are TRBV7-2 and TRBJ1-2; D perhaps matches TRBD1 (6 bases). Trimming pared 5 bases from V and 1 base from J, leaving 14 bases between. In germline, CDR1 is SGHTA, CDR2 FQGNSA. CDR3 size: 15 residues. CDR3: CASSQGHVGNYGYTF. The CDR3 DNA reads TGTGCCAGCAGCCAGGGACATGTTGGTAACTATGGCTACACCTTC. The complete variable domain, with remaining parts taken from reference TRBV7-2 and TRBJ1-2, reads GAGVSQSPSNKVTEKGKDVELRCDPISGHTALYWYRQSLGQGLEFLIYFQGNSAPDKSGLPSDRFSAERTGGSVSTLTIQRTQQEDSAVYLCASSQGHVGNYGYTFGSGTRLTVV.

This clone has a handful of counts. V is TRBV7-9 and J is TRBJ1-2, with TRBD1 matching over 7 bases. The V gene's germline CDR1 is SEHNR and CDR2 FQNEAQ (reference sequence). Trimming removed 1 base from V and 6 bases from J; junction bases left unmatched: 5. CDR3 length: 14 amino acids. The CDR3 protein is CASSLEVTGHGYTF. The DNA for the CDR3 is TGTGCCAGCAGCTTAGAAGTGACAGGGCATGGCTACACCTTC.

The chain carries TRBV19 and TRBJ1-1; D uncertain. Trimming pared 3 bases from V and 11 bases from J, leaving 19 bases between. Germline CDR1 reads LNHDA; CDR2 reads SQIVND (reference sequence). CDR3 length: 14 residues. The CDR3: CASSMNSVITSAFF. For the CDR3, the DNA is TGTGCCAGTAGTATGAACAGTGTAATCACGTCGGCTTTCTTT.

This chain joins TRBV2 and TRBJ2-2, with D possibly TRBD1 on 6 matching bases. Trimming removed 4 bases at V and 4 bases at J, with 7 bases between. The germline gives CDR1 SNHLY, CDR2 FYNNEI. The length of the CDR3 is 13 residues. The CDR3 sequence: CASSGTATGELFF. The CDR3 DNA reads as TGTGCCAGCAGTGGGACAGCCACCGGGGAGCTGTTTTTT.

A word on this clone: A read error is likely, as this CDR3 ends without the conserved phenylalanine or tryptophan. This chain joins TRBV18 and TRBJ1-6; 7 nucleotides line up with TRBD1. Germline-derived CDR1 and CDR2 are KGHSH and LQKENI. The V gene end was trimmed by 6 bases and the J gene end by 5 bases; junction bases not matched to a gene: 7. The CDR3 is made up of 15 amino acids. CDR3 in DNA: TGTGCCAGCTCCCAGGGCAGGGGGAATAATTCACCCCTCCACCTT. This encodes CASSQGRGNNSPLHL.

The J gene is TRBJ1-4, the V gene TRBV7-2; D perhaps matches TRBD1 (5 bases). V lost 1 base and J lost 5, with 11 bases in between. The CDR3 loop spans 15 amino acids. Per germline, CDR1 SGHTA and CDR2 FQGNSA. CDR3: CASSLGTPVNEKLFF. CDR3 sequence (DNA): TGTGCCAGCAGCTTAGGGACACCCGTCAATGAAAAACTGTTTTTT.

This sequence joins TRBV5-1 and TRBJ1-1; 11 bases match TRBD1. Germline CDR1 SGHRS, CDR2 YFSETQ. J gave up 5 bases and V 3 bases, and 3 bases lay outside the gene matches. This CDR3 spans 14 amino acids. In nucleotides, the CDR3 is TGCGCCAGCAGCTGGGACAGGGGGTCTACTGAAGCTTTCTTT. This gives the protein CASSWDRGSTEAFF.

The chain uses TRBV7-2 and TRBJ2-1; TRBD1 matches 7 bases. V was pared by 5 bases and J by 8 bases, with 18 bases of the junction left unmatched. Germline values: CDR1 SGHTA, CDR2 FQGNSA. This CDR3 comprises 17 residues. This CDR3 is CASSRPGTVTRVHEQFF. Here the CDR3 DNA reads TGTGCCAGCAGCCGTCCCGGGACAGTCACGAGGGTTCATGAGCAGTTCTTC.

The count of this clone is one. The chain employs TRBV29-1 and TRBJ1-1; a possible D gene is TRBD1 (5 bases). The germline V and J ends were trimmed by 5 bases and 1 base, with 8 bases remaining between them. The germline V gene has CDR1 SQVTM and CDR2 ANQGSEA. The CDR3 has 12 residues. CDR3 sequence (DNA): TGCAGCGTTTCTCAGGGGAACACTGAAGCTTTCTTT. It specifies CSVSQGNTEAFF.

This chain uses TRBV11-2 with TRBJ1-2; D not certain. Germline-derived CDR1 and CDR2 are SGHAT and FQNNGV. V was pared by 1 base and J by 4 bases, with 10 bases between. The CDR3 contains 14 residues. CDR3 sequence: CASSLAGNRYGYTF. The CDR3 bases are TGTGCCAGCAGCTTAGCCGGGAACCGCTATGGCTACACCTTC.

In its sample, this clone was seen a few times. This rearrangement joins TRBV19 to TRBJ1-6; the D gene is possibly TRBD1 (5 bases). CDR1 is LNHDA and CDR2 is SQIVND in the germline V gene (reference sequence). The CDR3 is made up of 17 amino acids. V lost 3 bases and J lost 5, with 17 bases in between. The DNA for the CDR3 is TGTGCCAGTAGTATTTACAGGCCCAACACCAATAATTCACCCCTCCACTTT. Protein sequence: CASSIYRPNTNNSPLHF.

The V and J genes are TRBV15 and TRBJ1-1; TRBD1 agrees at 8 bases. Per germline, CDR1 LNHNV and CDR2 YYDKDF (reference sequence). Trimming took 1 base from V and 2 from J; bases not matched to a gene: 6. The CDR3 loop spans 16 amino acids. Here the CDR3 reads CATSRGGQAGNTEAFF. The CDR3 region has the DNA TGTGCCACCAGCAGAGGGGGACAGGCTGGAAACACTGAAGCTTTCTTT.

In its sample, this clone was seen a few times. The V gene is TRBV5-6, the J gene TRBJ2-1, with D tentatively TRBD2 (6 bases). The ends were cut back, 2 bases at V and 9 bases at J, with 9 bases in the middle. The germline gives CDR1 SGHDT, CDR2 YYEEEE. This CDR3 has 12 amino acids. CDR3 DNA: TGTGCCAGCAGCTTAGCGGGCGGTGAGCAGTTCTTC. This gives the protein CASSLAGGEQFF.

V and J are TRBV14 and TRBJ1-1; 7 bases align to TRBD1. Germline assignment: CDR1 SGHDN and CDR2 FVKESK. V lost 2 bases, J lost 1 base, and 1 base stayed unmatched. This CDR3 is built from 14 residues. Here the CDR3 reads CASSQNRGNTEAFF. CDR3 nucleotides: TGTGCCAGCAGCCAAAACAGGGGGAACACTGAAGCTTTCTTT. Supplemented by reference TRBV14 and TRBJ1-1, the full variable domain reads EAGVTQFPSHSVIEKGQTVTLRCDPISGHDNLYWYRRVMGKEIKFLLHFVKESKQDESGMPNNRFLAERTGGTYSTLKVQPAELEDSGVYFCASSQNRGNTEAFFGQGTRLTVV.

The rearrangement links TRBV6-1 to TRBJ2-5; the match to TRBD2 covers 8 bases. This CDR3 has 13 amino acids. From germline, CDR1 is MNHNS and CDR2 SASEGT. V dropped 9 bases and J dropped 2; count of bases not matched to a gene: 5. The CDR3 region is CASQKRGQETQYF. The CDR3 DNA follows: TGTGCCAGTCAAAAGCGGGGGCAAGAGACCCAGTACTTC.